Following are 17 T cell receptor beta chains from one sample sequenced in a study of T cells in Graves' hyperthyroidism and ophthalmopathy. TCR beta CDR3 regions were amplified from RNA. During a first-round RT-PCR of the TCR CDR3, the HTBI primer set was used. TCRdb analysed the multiplex PCR reads with MiXCR anew, one entry per CDR3 protein. The data show roughly 170,000 distinct CDR3 sequences, approximately 17% seen once. The specimen sequenced was blood. These receptors were obtained from a woman in her forties or fifties with Graves' hyperthyroidism.

In this sample, this clonotype turned up many times. V and J are TRBV5-1 and TRBJ1-1; D gene ambiguous. The CDR3 covers 13 residues. Deletions cut 1 base from V and 4 bases from J, with 8 bases between. Germline V gives CDR1 SGHRS, CDR2 YFSETQ. DNA for the CDR3: TGCGCCAGCAGCTTGCGGACGGGCACTGAAGCTTTCTTT. Its translation is CASSLRTGTEAFF.

This clonotype came up many times. This chain joins TRBV9 and TRBJ2-5; 9 positions agree with TRBD1. The junction had 11 bases not matched to a gene; V was cut back by 1 base and J by 7 bases. The CDR3 spans 16 residues. The germline CDR1 and CDR2 sequences are SGDLS and YYNGEE. The CDR3 is CASSVSGTGKLATQYF. Here the CDR3 DNA reads TGTGCCAGCAGCGTATCCGGGACAGGGAAACTTGCGACCCAGTACTTC.

At least ten counts were recorded for this clonotype. This chain links TRBV11-2 with TRBJ1-1; D may be TRBD1 (5 bases). The length of the CDR3 is 14 residues. CDR1 SGHAT and CDR2 FQNNGV come from the germline V gene. V lost 4 bases and J 4 bases, leaving 13 bases between the germline ends. CDR3 protein: CASSSLRQSTEAFF. The CDR3 DNA reads TGTGCCAGCAGCTCCTTAAGACAGTCCACTGAAGCTTTCTTT.

This clonotype was detected many times. The J gene is TRBJ2-7, the V gene TRBV25-1, with TRBD2 matching over 8 bases. CDR1 and CDR2 (germline): MGHDK, SYGVNS. The V segment lost 2 bases and the J segment 6 bases; nucleotides outside the gene matches: 3. CDR3 length equals 13 residues. CDR3 sequence: CASSEREGSEQYF. CDR3 nucleotide sequence: TGTGCCAGCAGTGAACGGGAGGGGAGCGAGCAGTACTTC.

The V call is TRBV7-9, the J call TRBJ2-7; the D call may be TRBD1 or TRBD2 (7 bases each). The CDR3 consists of 15 residues. V lost 4 bases to trimming and J lost 3 bases, with 16 bases between them. The V gene's germline CDR1 is SEHNR and CDR2 FQNEAQ (reference sequence). This chain's CDR3 is CASSSSGGGLYEQYF. The CDR3 DNA reads TGTGCCAGCAGCTCTTCAGGGGGGGGTCTCTACGAGCAGTACTTC.

At least ten counts were recorded for this clonotype. The J gene is TRBJ2-2, the V gene TRBV9, with 8 bases matching TRBD2. The CDR3 totals 16 residues. The ends lost 4 bases at V and 8 bases at J; junction bases unmatched: 13. Germline CDR1 SGDLS, CDR2 YYNGEE. CDR3 nucleotide sequence: TGTGCCAGCAGCCCATCAGGGGCCAGCGGGGGAGGGGAGCTGTTTTTT. This translates into CASSPSGASGGGELFF.

This clonotype was seen at least ten times. The V and J genes are TRBV6-2 or TRBV6-3 and TRBJ2-7, with D possibly being TRBD2 (5 bases). This CDR3 has 16 amino acids. Germline CDR1 MNHEY, CDR2 SVGEGT. With 3 bases removed from V and 1 base from J, the gap between germline ends came to 16 bases. CDR3 DNA: TGTGCCAGCAGTTATGGCTTAGCGTGGGGTTCCTACGAGCAGTACTTC. Amino acid sequence: CASSYGLAWGSYEQYF.

This clonotype was picked up many times. The gene calls are TRBV12-3 or TRBV12-4 and TRBJ1-4; 7 bases are shared with TRBD1. The CDR3 sequence is 17 residues long. With 6 bases clipped from V and 5 bases from J, the junction kept 15 bases outside the gene matches. The CDR3 protein is CASRRDSGGGRNEKLFF. The CDR3 DNA reads TGTGCCAGCAGACGGGACAGTGGAGGAGGAAGAAATGAAAAACTGTTTTTT.

Many counts were recorded for this clonotype. The chain combines TRBV6-1 with TRBJ2-5; 7 bases are shared with TRBD2. This CDR3 has 15 residues. CDR1 and CDR2 (germline): MNHNS, SASEGT. The J segment lost 1 base and the V segment lost 7 bases, leaving 9 bases of the junction unmatched. Here the CDR3 DNA reads TGTGCCAGCACTCAAGGAGGGAGGGCCCAAGAGACCCAGTACTTC. This encodes CASTQGGRAQETQYF.

CDR3 loop: CASSVVGGSSEAFF. In nucleotides, the CDR3 is TGTGCCAGCAGCGTAGTCGGGGGTTCTTCTGAAGCTTTCTTT. V is TRBV9 and J is TRBJ1-1; a weak D match, TRBD1 (5 bases). V was pared by 0 bases and J by 6 bases, with 12 bases between. Looked up from germline, CDR1 is SGDLS and CDR2 is YYNGEE. There are 14 residues in the CDR3.

In its sample, this clonotype was seen many times. V is TRBV9 and J is TRBJ1-1; D might be TRBD1 (5 bases). The CDR3 runs 15 residues. CDR1 SGDLS and CDR2 YYNGEE come from the germline V gene. Trimming cost V 0 bases and J 0 bases, with 9 bases left between them. CDR3 DNA sequence: TGTGCCAGCAGCGTAGTGGGGACGATGAACACTGAAGCTTTCTTT. It specifies CASSVVGTMNTEAFF. Looking up the rest from reference TRBV9 and TRBJ1-1 gives the full variable domain: DSGVTQTPKHLITATGQRVTLRCSPRSGDLSVYWYQQSLDQGLQFLIQYYNGEERAKGNILERFSAQQFPDLHSELNLSSLELGDSALYFCASSVVGTMNTEAFFGQGTRLTVV.

This clonotype has ten or more counts. The J gene is TRBJ1-1, the V gene TRBV7-9; D gene ambiguous. Germline-derived CDR1 and CDR2 are SEHNR and FQNEAQ (reference sequence). V was shortened by 2 bases and J by 7 bases, with 8 bases between the two germline ends. The CDR3 totals 12 residues. In DNA, the CDR3 is TGTGCCAGCAGCTTAACGGGGTTTGAAGCTTTCTTT. It codes for CASSLTGFEAFF.

This clonotype was counted at least ten times. The chain uses TRBV20-1 and TRBJ2-1; D remains ambiguous. Trimming took off 0 bases at V and 1 base at J, with 13 bases between the two ends. Germline V CDR1 and CDR2: DFQATT, SNEGSKA (reference sequence). CDR3 length: 16 amino acids. CDR3 amino acids: CSARDLRIGSYNEQFF. The CDR3 DNA is TGCAGTGCTAGAGATTTAAGGATCGGGTCCTACAATGAGCAGTTCTTC.

This clonotype was observed at least ten times. The chain links TRBV7-9 to TRBJ1-2; unclear D gene. Germline V lookup: CDR1 SEHNR, CDR2 FQNEAQ (reference sequence). V was clipped by 7 bases and J by 4 bases, with 13 bases between them. This CDR3 is built from 13 residues. CDR3 nucleotide sequence: TGTGCCAGCACCTGGACGGGTCGCTATGGCTACACCTTC. Translated: CASTWTGRYGYTF.

This clonotype was observed many times. The chain has TRBV7-2 and TRBJ1-3; D ambiguous. The germline V gene encodes CDR1 SGHTA and CDR2 FQGNSA. The V end lost 1 base, the J end lost 1 base, and 5 bases lay between the germline ends. The CDR3 spans 14 residues. DNA for the CDR3: TGTGCCAGCAGCTTAGGCGTATCTGGAAACACCATATATTTT. It yields the protein CASSLGVSGNTIYF.

This clonotype has a count of ten or more. The chain couples TRBV12-3 or TRBV12-4 to TRBJ2-2, with D tentatively TRBD1 (6 bases). The CDR3 is 18 amino acids. The V and J ends lost 0 bases and 4 bases respectively, with 18 bases between them. The DNA for the CDR3 is TGTGCCAGCAGTTTAGCGGAATGGGCAGGGGCCTTCACCGGGGAGCTGTTTTTT. Its protein product is CASSLAEWAGAFTGELFF.

The CDR3 here is CASSHRDRNTEAFF. The DNA for the CDR3 is TGTGCCAGCAGCCACCGGGACAGAAACACTGAAGCTTTCTTT. The chain is built from TRBV7-9 and TRBJ1-1; 7 bases map to TRBD1. Trimming at V came to 5 bases and at J to 2 bases, leaving 5 bases not matched to a gene. Germline assignment: CDR1 SEHNR and CDR2 FQNEAQ (reference sequence). The CDR3 runs 14 residues.